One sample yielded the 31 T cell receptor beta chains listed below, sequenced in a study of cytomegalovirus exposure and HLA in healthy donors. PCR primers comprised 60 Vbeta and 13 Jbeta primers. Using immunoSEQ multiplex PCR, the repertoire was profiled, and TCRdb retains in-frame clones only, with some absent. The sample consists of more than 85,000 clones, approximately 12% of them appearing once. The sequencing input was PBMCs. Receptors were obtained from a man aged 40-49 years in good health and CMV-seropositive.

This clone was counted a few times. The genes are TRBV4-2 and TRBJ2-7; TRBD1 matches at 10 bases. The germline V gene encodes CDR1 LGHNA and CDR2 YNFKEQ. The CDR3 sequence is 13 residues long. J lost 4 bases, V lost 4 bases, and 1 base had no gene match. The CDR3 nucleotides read TGTGCCAGCAGCCGGGACAGGGGTTACGAGCAGTACTTC. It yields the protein CASSRDRGYEQYF.

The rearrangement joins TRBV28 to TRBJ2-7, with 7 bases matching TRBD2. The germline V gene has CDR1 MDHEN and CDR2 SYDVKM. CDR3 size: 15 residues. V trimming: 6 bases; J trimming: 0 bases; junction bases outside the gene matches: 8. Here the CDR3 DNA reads TGTGCCAGCAGACTGGGGGGGTTAAGCTCCTACGAGCAGTACTTC. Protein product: CASRLGGLSSYEQYF.

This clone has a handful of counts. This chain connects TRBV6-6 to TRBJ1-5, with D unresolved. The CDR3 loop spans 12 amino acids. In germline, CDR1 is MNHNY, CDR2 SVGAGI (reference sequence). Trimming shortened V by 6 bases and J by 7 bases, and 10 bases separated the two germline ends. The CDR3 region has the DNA TGTGCCAGCAGAGGAGAGGGACAGCCCCAGCATTTT. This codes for CASRGEGQPQHF.

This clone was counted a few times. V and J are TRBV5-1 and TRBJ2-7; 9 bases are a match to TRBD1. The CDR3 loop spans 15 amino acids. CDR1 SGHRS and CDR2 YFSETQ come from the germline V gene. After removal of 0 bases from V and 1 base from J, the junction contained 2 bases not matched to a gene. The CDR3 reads CASSLVGTGSYEQYF. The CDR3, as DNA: TGCGCCAGCAGCTTGGTGGGGACAGGGTCCTACGAGCAGTACTTC.

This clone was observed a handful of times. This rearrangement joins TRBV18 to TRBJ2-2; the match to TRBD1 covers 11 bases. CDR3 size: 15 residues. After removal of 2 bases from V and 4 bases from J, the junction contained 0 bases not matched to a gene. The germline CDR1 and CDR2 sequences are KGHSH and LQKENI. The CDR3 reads CASSPGTGGTGELFF. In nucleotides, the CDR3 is TGTGCCAGCTCACCAGGGACAGGGGGCACCGGGGAGCTGTTTTTT.

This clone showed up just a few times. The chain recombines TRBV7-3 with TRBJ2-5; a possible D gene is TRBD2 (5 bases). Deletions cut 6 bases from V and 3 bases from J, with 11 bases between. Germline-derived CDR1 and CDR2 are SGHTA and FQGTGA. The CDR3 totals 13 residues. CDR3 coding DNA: TGTGCCAGCAGGGACTCAAGGGAAGAGACCCAGTACTTC. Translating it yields CASRDSREETQYF.

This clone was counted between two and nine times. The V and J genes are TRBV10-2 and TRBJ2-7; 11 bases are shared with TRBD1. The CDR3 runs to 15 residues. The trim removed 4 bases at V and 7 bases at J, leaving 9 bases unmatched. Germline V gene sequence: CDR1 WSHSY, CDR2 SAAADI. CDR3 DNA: TGCGCCAGCAGTGCCCGGGACAGGGGGTGGTTAGAGCAGTACTTC. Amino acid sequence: CASSARDRGWLEQYF.

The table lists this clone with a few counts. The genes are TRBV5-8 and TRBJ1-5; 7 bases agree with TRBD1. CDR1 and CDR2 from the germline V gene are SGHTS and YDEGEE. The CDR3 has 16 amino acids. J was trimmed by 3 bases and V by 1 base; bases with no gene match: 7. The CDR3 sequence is CASSLPKGQFNQPQHF. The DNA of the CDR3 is TGTGCCAGCAGCTTGCCGAAGGGACAGTTCAATCAGCCCCAGCATTTT.

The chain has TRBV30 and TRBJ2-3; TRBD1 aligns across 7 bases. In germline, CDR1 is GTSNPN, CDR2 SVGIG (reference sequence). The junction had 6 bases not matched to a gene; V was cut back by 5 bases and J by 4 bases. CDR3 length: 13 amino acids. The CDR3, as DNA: TGTGCCTGGTCTGTAGGGGGCCCAGATACGCAGTATTTT. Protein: CAWSVGGPDTQYF. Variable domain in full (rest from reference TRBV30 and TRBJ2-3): SQTIHQWPATLVQPVGSPLSLECTVEGTSNPNLYWYRQAAGRGLQLLFYSVGIGQISSEVPQNLSASRPQDRQFILSSKKLLLSDSGFYLCAWSVGGPDTQYFGPGTRLTVL.

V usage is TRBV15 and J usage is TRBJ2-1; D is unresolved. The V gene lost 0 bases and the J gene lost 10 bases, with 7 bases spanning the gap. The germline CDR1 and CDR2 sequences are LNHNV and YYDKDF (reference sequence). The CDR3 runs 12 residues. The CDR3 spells CATSREVREQFF. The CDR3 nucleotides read TGTGCCACCAGCAGAGAAGTCCGGGAGCAGTTCTTC.

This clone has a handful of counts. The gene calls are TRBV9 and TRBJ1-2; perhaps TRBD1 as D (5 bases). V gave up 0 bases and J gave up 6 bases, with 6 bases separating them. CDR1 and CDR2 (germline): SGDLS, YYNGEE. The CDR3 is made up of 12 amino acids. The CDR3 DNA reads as TGTGCCAGCAGCGTAGCAGGGAATGGCTACACCTTC. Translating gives CASSVAGNGYTF.

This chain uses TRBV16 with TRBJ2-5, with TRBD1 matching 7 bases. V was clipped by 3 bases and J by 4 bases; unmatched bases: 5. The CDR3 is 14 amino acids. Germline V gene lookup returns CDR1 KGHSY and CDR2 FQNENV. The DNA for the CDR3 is TGTGCCAGCAGCCAGGCGACAGGGCGAGAGACCCAGTACTTC. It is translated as CASSQATGRETQYF.

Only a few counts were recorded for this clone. CDR3 in DNA: TGTGCCAGTAATTCCGGGGCGGGACAGGTTACTAACTATGGCTACACCTTC. Amino acid sequence: CASNSGAGQVTNYGYTF. This rearrangement joins TRBV19 to TRBJ1-2, with 8 bases aligning to TRBD1. The length of the CDR3 is 17 residues. Germline loops: CDR1 LNHDA, CDR2 SQIVND (reference sequence). V lost 7 bases, J lost 0 bases, and 13 bases stayed unmatched.

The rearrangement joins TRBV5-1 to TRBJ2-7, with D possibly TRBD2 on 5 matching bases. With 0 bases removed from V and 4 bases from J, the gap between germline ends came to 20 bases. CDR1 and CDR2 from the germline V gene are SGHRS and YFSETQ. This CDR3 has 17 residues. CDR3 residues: CASSLAPAGGSSYEQYF. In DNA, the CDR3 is TGCGCCAGCAGCTTGGCCCCCGCGGGCGGTAGCTCTTACGAGCAGTACTTC. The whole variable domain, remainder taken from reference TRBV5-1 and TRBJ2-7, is KAGVTQTPRYLIKTRGQQVTLSCSPISGHRSVSWYQQTPGQGLQFLFEYFSETQRNKGNFPGRFSGRQFSNSRSEMNVSTLELGDSALYLCASSLAPAGGSSYEQYFGPGTRLTVT.

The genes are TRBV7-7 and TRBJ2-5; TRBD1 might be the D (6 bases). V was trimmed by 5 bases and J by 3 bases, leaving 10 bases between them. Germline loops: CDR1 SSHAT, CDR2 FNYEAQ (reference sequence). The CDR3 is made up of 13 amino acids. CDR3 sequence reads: CASSRGTKETQYF. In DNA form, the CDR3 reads TGTGCCAGCAGCAGGGGGACGAAAGAGACCCAGTACTTC.

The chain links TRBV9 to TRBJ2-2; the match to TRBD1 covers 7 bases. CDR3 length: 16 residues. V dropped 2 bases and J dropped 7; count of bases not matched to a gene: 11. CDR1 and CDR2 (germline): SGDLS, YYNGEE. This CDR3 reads CASSVRVDRSIGELFF. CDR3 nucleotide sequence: TGTGCCAGCAGCGTGAGGGTGGACAGGTCCATCGGGGAGCTGTTTTTT.

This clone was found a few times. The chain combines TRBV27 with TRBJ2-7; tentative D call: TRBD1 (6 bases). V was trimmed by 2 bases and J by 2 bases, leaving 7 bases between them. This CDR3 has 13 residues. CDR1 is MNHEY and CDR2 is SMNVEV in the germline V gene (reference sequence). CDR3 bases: TGTGCCAGCAGTTTAGCAGGGGCCTACGAGCAGTACTTC. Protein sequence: CASSLAGAYEQYF.

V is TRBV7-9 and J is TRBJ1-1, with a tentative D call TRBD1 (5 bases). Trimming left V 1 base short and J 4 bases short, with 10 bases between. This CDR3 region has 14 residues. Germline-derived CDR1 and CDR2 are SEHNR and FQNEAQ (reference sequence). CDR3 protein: CASSLVPGGTEAFF. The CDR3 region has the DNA TGTGCCAGCAGCTTAGTTCCCGGGGGCACTGAAGCTTTCTTT.

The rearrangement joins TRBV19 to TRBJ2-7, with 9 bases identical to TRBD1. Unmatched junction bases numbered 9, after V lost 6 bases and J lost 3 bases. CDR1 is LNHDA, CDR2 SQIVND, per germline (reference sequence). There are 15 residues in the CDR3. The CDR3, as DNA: TGTGCCAGTAGACAAGGACAGGGGAAATTCTACGAGCAGTACTTC. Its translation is CASRQGQGKFYEQYF. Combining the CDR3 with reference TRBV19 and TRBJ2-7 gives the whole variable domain DGGITQSPKYLFRKEGQNVTLSCEQNLNHDAMYWYRQDPGQGLRLIYYSQIVNDFQKGDIAEGYSVSREKKESFPLTVTSAQKNPTAFYLCASRQGQGKFYEQYFGPGTRLTVT.

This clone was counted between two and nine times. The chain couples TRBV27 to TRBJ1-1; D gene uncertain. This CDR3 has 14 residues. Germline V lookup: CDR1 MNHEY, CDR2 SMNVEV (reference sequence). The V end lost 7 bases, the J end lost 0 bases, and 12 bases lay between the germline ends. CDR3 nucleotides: TGTGCCAGCACTCCTACCGGGATGAACACTGAAGCTTTCTTT. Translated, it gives CASTPTGMNTEAFF.

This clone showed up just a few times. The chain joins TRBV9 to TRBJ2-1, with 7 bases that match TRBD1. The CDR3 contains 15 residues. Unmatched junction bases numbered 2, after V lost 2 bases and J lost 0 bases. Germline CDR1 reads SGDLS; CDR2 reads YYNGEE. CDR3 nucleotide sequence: TGTGCCAGCAGCGTGACAGGGAGCTCCTACAATGAGCAGTTCTTC. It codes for CASSVTGSSYNEQFF.

The CDR3: CASSPYSGGRNEKLFF. CDR3 coding DNA: TGTGCCAGCTCACCGTACTCAGGGGGAAGGAATGAAAAACTGTTTTTT. V usage is TRBV18 and J usage is TRBJ1-4, with 7 bases matching TRBD1. This CDR3 is built from 16 residues. The germline CDR1 and CDR2 sequences are KGHSH and LQKENI. V dropped 3 bases and J dropped 5; count of bases not matched to a gene: 9. The whole variable domain, remainder taken from reference TRBV18 and TRBJ1-4, is NAGVMQNPRHLVRRRGQEARLRCSPMKGHSHVYWYRQLPEEGLKFMVYLQKENIIDESGMPKERFSAEFPKEGPSILRIQQVVRGDSAAYFCASSPYSGGRNEKLFFGSGTQLSVL.

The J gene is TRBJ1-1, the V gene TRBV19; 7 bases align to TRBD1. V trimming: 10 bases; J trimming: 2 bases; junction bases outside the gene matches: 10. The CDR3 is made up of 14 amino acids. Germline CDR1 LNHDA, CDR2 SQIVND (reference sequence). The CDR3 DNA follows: TGTGCCACATACCGAAGGACAGGAAACACTGAAGCTTTCTTT. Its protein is CATYRRTGNTEAFF.

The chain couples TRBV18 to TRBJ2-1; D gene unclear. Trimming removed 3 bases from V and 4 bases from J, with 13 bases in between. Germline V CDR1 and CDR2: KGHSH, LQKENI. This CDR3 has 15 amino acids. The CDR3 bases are TGTGCCAGCTCACCGAAAGTAGAAGCTTACAATGAGCAGTTCTTC. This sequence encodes CASSPKVEAYNEQFF.

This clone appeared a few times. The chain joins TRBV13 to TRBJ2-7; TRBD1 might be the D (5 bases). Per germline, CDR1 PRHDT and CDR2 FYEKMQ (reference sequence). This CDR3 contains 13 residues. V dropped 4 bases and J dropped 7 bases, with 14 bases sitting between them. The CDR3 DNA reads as TGTGCCAGCAGCTACTACCGTTCAGGGGAGCAGTACTTC. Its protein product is CASSYYRSGEQYF. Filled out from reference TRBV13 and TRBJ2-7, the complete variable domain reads AAGVIQSPRHLIKEKRETATLKCYPIPRHDTVYWYQQGPGQDPQFLISFYEKMQSDKGSIPDRFSAQQFSDYHSELNMSSLELGDSALYFCASSYYRSGEQYFGPGTRLTVT.

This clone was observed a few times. CDR3 in amino acids: CASSFTQAMVTGELFF. The CDR3 DNA reads TGTGCCAGCAGCTTCACACAGGCGATGGTCACCGGGGAGCTGTTTTTT. The V gene is TRBV11-2, the J gene TRBJ2-2; maybe TRBD1 (5 bases). The CDR3 consists of 16 residues. The V gene lost 3 bases and the J gene lost 4 bases, with 15 bases spanning the gap. CDR1 and CDR2 from the germline V gene are SGHAT and FQNNGV.

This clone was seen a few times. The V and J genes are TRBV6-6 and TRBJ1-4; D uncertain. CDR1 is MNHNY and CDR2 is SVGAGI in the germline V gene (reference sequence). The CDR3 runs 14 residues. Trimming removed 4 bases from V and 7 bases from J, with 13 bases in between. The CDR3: CASSLRRSGEKLFF. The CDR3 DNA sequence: TGTGCCAGCAGTTTACGACGGTCGGGTGAAAAACTGTTTTTT.

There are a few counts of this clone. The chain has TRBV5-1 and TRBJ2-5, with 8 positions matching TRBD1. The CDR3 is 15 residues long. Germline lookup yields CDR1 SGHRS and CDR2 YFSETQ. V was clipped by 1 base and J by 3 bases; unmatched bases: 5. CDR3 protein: CASSLIGTGKETQYF. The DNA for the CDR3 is TGCGCCAGCAGCTTGATAGGGACAGGCAAAGAGACCCAGTACTTC.

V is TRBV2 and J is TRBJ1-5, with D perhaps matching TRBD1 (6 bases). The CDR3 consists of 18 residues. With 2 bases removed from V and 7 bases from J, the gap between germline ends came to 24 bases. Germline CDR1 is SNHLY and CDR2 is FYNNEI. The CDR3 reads CASSEMGHFWASDQPQHF. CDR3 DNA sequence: TGTGCCAGCAGTGAAATGGGACATTTTTGGGCCTCTGACCAGCCCCAGCATTTT.

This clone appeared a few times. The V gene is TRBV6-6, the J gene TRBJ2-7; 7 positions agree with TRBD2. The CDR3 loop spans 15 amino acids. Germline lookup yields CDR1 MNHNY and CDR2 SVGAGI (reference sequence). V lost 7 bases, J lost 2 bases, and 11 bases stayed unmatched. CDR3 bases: TGTGCCAGCACCCCCTGGGGGGGAGGAACCTACGAGCAGTACTTC. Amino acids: CASTPWGGGTYEQYF.

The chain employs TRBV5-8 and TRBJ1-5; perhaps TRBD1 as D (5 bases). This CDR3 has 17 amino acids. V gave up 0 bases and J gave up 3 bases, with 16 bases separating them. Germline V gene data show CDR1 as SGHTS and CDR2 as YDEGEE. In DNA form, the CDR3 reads TGTGCCAGCAGCTTGGAGAACTCGGGGGGTCTCAATCAGCCCCAGCATTTT. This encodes CASSLENSGGLNQPQHF.